This TCR beta chain was documented in a study of T-cell memory formation after mild COVID-19. Findings and limits, study-wide: Researchers found some responding clones in pre-infection memory, a sign that cross-reactive memory joined.

This clonotype was found many times. Antigen specificity is unknown. V gave up 1 base and J gave up 8 bases, with 15 bases separating them. Germline assignment: CDR1 SGHRS and CDR2 YFSETQ. This CDR3 region has 14 residues. TCRdb fed the 5' RACE reads into MiXCR, producing one record per CDR3 protein. Of more than 85,000 distinct CDR3 sequences in the sample, 11% were seen once. This sequence originates from a man aged 18 to 29 who had mild COVID-19 (a few samples of this study predate the infection). Cell type and time point are not known. The material sequenced was PBMCs or a T cell subset sorted from them (not recorded which). The chain links TRBV5-1 to TRBJ1-2; D unclear. The CDR3 DNA sequence: TGCGCCAGCAGCTTGAAGGGCTCAGTGGGGGGCTACACCTTC. Its translation: CASSLKGSVGGYTF.